The subject of this entry is one T cell receptor (beta chain). Antigen: not known. Amplification used 60 Vbeta primers and 13 Jbeta primers. Some clones are missing from TCRdb's copy, which holds only in-frame ones; the method was immunoSEQ multiplex PCR. The sample carries approximately 150,000 clones, around 80% recorded once. J was trimmed by 3 bases and V by 6 bases; bases with no gene match: 9. Germline-derived CDR1 and CDR2 are MNHNS and SASEGT. This CDR3 has 15 amino acids. This sample was included in a study of cytomegalovirus exposure and HLA in healthy donors. Study-level points and caveats: Later work associated approximately 17,000 TCR beta sequences with HLA alleles at 0.05 false discovery rate. Prediction of most subjects' HLA-A and HLA-B alleles by TCR beta sequences was reportedly accurate.

The sequence came from a man aged 18 to 30 in good health and CMV-seropositive. The chain couples TRBV6-1 to TRBJ1-2, with 8 bases aligning to TRBD1. Input material: PBMCs. CDR3 sequence reads: CASSEIGQGDYGYTF. The CDR3 region has the DNA TGTGCCAGCAGCGAGATTGGACAGGGCGACTATGGCTACACCTTC.